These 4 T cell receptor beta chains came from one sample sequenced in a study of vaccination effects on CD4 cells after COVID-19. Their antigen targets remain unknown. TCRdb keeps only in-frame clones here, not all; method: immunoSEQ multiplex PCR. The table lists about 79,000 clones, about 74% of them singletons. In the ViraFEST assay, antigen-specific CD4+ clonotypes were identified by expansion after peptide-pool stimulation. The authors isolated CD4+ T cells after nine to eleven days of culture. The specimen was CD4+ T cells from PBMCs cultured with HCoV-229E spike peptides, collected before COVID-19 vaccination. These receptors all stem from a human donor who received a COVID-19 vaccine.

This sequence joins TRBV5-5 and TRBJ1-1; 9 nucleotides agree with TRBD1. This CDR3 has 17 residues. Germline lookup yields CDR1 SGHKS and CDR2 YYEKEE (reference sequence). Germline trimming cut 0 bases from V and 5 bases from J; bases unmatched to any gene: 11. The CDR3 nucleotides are TGTGCCAGCAGCTTGGGGACAGGGGTTTTGAGGCGGACTGAAGCTTTCTTT. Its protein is CASSLGTGVLRRTEAFF.

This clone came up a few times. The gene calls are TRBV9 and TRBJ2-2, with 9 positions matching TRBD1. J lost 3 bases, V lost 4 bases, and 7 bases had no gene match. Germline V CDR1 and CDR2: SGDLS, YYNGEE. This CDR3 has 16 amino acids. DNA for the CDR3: TGTGCCAGCAGCCCCCGGGGGACAGGGTACACCGGGGAGCTGTTTTTT. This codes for CASSPRGTGYTGELFF.

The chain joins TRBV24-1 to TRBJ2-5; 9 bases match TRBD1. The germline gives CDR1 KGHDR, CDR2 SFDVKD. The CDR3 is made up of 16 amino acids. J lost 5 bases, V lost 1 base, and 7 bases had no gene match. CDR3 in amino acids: CATSDLAGTGKETQYF. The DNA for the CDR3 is TGTGCCACCAGTGATTTAGCTGGGACAGGGAAGGAGACCCAGTACTTC.

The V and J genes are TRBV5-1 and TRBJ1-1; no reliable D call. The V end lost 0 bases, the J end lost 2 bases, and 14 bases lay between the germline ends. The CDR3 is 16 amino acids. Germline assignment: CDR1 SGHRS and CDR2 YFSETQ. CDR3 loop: CASSLGSSIRNTEAFF. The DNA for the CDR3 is TGCGCCAGCAGCTTGGGATCATCAATTCGAAACACTGAAGCTTTCTTT.